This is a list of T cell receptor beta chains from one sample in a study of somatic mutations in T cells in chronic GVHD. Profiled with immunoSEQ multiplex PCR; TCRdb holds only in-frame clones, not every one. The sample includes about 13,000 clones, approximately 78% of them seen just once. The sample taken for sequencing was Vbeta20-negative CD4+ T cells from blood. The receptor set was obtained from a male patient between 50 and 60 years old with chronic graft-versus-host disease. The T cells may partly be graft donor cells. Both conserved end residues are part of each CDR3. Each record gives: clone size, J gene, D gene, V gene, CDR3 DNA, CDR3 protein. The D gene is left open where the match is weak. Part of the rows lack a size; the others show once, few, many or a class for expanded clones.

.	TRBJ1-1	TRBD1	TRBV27	TGTGCCAGCAGTTTACCGGGACAGCAAGCTTTCTTT	CASSLPGQQAFF
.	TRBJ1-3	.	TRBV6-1	TGTGCCAGCACTTTAACCGGACTCTCTGGAAACACCATATATTTT	CASTLTGLSGNTIYF
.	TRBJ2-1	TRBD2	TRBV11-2	TGTGCCAGCAGCCGGGACCGGACTAGCAATGAGCAGTTCTTC	CASSRDRTSNEQFF
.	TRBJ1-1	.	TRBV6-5	TGTGCCAGCAGCCGCGGACAGACTGAAGCTTTCTTT	CASSRGQTEAFF
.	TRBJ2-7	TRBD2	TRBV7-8	TGTGCCAGCAGCCCCAGGACTAGCAGTTACTACGAGCAGTACTTC	CASSPRTSSYYEQYF
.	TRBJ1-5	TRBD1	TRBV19	TGTGCCAGTAGTATGGCACAGGGGAACAATCAGCCCCAGCATTTT	CASSMAQGNNQPQHF
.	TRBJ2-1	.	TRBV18	TGTGCCAGCTCACCTCTCCCTAGCTCCTACAATGAGCAGTTCTTC	CASSPLPSSYNEQFF
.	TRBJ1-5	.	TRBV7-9	TGTGCCAGCAGCTTACAGGGGAATCAGCCCCAGCATTTT	CASSLQGNQPQHF
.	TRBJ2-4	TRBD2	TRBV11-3	TGTGCCAGCAGCGCGGGGGGAGACATTCAGTACTTC	CASSAGGDIQYF
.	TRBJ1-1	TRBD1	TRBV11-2	TGTGCCAGCAGCTTAGGGGTGACAGGGGCTGAAGCTTTCTTT	CASSLGVTGAEAFF
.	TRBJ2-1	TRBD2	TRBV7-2	TGTGCCAGCAGCTTGGCGGGAGTCGCCTACAATGAGCAGTTCTTC	CASSLAGVAYNEQFF
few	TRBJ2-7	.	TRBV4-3	TGCGCCAGCAGCCAAGATCACGGAGAGACCTACGAGCAGTACTTC	CASSQDHGETYEQYF
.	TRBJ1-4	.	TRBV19	TGTGCCAGTAGTATCACGGGGGACCCGGGCGAAAAACTGTTTTTT	CASSITGDPGEKLFF
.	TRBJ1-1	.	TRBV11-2	TGTGCCAGCAGCTTTTCAGGGGAGTGGGCTGAAGCTTTCTTT	CASSFSGEWAEAFF
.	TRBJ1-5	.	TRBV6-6	TGTGCCAGCAGGGCAGGGGTTCATCAGCCCCAGCATTTT	CASRAGVHQPQHF
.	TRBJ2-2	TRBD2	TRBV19	TGTGCCAGTAGTGAGGGACTAGAGGGCACCGGGGAGCTGTTTTTT	CASSEGLEGTGELFF
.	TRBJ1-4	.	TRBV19	TGTGCCAGTAGTATTCGACGGATCGGAGGGACTAATGAAAAACTGTTTTTT	CASSIRRIGGTNEKLFF
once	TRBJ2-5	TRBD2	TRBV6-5	TGTGCCAGCAGGGGACTAGCGGGACCGCAAGAGACCCAGTACTTC	CASRGLAGPQETQYF
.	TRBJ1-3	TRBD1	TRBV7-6	TGTGCCAGCAGCCTCAGACAGGGGGCCTTTGGAAACACCATATATTTT	CASSLRQGAFGNTIYF
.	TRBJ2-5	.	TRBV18	TGTGCCAGCTCACCAACAAAAGAGACCCAGTACTTC	CASSPTKETQYF
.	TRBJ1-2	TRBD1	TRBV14	TGTGCCAGCAGCCAAGGGGCCTGGGGACAGGCGGATGGCTACACCTTC	CASSQGAWGQADGYTF
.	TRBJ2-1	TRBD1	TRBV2	TGTGCCAGCCCGGGACAGGGTTCCTACAATGAGCAGTTCTTC	CASPGQGSYNEQFF